This T cell receptor beta chain came from a study of beta chain features in type 1 diabetes. General study findings and limits: TCRB CDR3s from Type 1 diabetes patients were moderately but significantly shorter in all four CD4+ subsets.

On this clone: No antigen is known for it.

Expressed TCRB transcripts were sequenced because the entire RNA isolate underwent reverse transcription. The assay was immunoSEQ multiplex PCR, and TCRdb's table has in-frame clones only and misses some. Among roughly 170,000 clones, about 13% were seen once, and the ten largest hold less than 0.7%. Sequencing input: central memory CD4+ T cells from blood. The origin of this receptor is a woman between 18 and 29 years old in good health.

The CDR3 here is CASSGTSGAQAYNEQFF. The CDR3 coding sequence is TGTGCCAGCAGCGGGACTAGCGGGGCCCAAGCCTACAATGAGCAGTTCTTC. The chain combines TRBV28 with TRBJ2-1; 13 nucleotides agree with TRBD2. Losses at the gene ends were 6 bases for V and 2 bases for J; bases not matched to a gene: 7. This CDR3 is 17 amino acids long. From germline, CDR1 is MDHEN and CDR2 SYDVKM.